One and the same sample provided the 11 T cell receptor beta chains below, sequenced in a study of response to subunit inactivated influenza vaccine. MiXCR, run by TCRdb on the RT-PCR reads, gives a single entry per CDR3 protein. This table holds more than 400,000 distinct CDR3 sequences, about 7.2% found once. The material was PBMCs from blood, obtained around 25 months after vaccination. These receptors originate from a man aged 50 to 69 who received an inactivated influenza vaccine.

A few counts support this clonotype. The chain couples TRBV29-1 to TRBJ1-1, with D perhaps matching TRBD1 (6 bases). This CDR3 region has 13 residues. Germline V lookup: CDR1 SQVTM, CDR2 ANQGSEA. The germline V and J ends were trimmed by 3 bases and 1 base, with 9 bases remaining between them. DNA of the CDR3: TGCAGCGTTGACGGGACACGGAACACTGAAGCTTTCTTT. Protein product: CSVDGTRNTEAFF.

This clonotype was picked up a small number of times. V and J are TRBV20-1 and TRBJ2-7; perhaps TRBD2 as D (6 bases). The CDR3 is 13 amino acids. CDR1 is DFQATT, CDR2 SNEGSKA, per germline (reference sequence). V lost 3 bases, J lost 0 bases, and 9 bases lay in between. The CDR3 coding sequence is TGCAGTGCTAGCTGGGGGGTCTCCTACGAGCAGTACTTC. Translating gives CSASWGVSYEQYF.

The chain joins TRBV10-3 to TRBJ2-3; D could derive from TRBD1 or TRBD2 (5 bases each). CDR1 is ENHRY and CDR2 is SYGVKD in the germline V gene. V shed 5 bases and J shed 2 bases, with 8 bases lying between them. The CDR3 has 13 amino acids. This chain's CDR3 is CAISWDPTDTQYF. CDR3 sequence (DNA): TGTGCCATCAGTTGGGACCCCACAGATACGCAGTATTTT.

The CDR3 spells CASSQGPNYTF. In DNA, the CDR3 is TGTGCCAGCAGCCAAGGCCCAAACTACACCTTC. V is TRBV4-2 and J is TRBJ1-2, with D uncertain. V lost 1 base and J 10 bases, leaving 7 bases between the germline ends. The CDR3 consists of 11 residues. CDR1 LGHNA and CDR2 YNFKEQ come from the germline V gene.

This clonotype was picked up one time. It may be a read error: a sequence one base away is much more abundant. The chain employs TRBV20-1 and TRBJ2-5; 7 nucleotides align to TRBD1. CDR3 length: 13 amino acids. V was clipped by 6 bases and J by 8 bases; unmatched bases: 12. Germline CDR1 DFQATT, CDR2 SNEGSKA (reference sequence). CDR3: CSANRGEADTQYF. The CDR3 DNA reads TGCAGTGCAAACAGGGGAGAGGCAGATACCCAGTACTTC.

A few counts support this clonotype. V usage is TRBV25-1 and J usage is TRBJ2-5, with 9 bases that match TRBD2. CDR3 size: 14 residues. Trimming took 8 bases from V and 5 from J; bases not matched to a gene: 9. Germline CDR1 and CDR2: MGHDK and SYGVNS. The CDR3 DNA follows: TGTGCCAGCGCACGCGGGGGGGCCCTGGAGACCCAGTACTTC. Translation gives CASARGGALETQYF. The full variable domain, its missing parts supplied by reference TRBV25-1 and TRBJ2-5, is EADIYQTPRYLVIGTGKKITLECSQTMGHDKMYWYQQDPGMELHLIHYSYGVNSTEKGDLSSESTVSRIRTEHFPLTLESARPSHTSQYLCASARGGALETQYFGPGTRLLVL.

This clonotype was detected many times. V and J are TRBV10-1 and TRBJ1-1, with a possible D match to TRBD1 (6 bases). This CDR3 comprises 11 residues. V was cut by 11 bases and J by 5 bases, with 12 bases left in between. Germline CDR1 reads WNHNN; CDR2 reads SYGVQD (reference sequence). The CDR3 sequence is CAGGLGTEAFF. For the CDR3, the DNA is TGCGCCGGGGGGCTGGGGACTGAAGCTTTCTTT.

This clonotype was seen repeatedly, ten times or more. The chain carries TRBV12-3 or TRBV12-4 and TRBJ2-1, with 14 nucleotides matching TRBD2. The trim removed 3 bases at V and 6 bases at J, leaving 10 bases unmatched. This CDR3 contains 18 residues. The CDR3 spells CASSFKCRTSGRCNEQFF. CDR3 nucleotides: TGTGCCAGCAGTTTTAAGTGTAGGACTAGCGGGAGGTGCAATGAGCAGTTCTTC.

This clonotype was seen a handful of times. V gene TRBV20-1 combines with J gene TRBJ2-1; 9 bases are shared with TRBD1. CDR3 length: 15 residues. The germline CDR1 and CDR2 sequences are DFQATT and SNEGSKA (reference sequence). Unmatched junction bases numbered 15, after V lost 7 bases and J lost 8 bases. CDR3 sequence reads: CSVTPGTGKYDEQFF. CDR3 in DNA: TGCAGTGTCACCCCCGGGACAGGGAAATACGATGAGCAGTTCTTC.

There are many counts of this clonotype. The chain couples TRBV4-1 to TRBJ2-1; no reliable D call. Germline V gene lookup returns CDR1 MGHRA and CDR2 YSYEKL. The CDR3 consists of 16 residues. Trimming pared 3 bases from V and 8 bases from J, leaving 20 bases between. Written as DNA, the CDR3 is TGCGCCAGCAGCCACTACCTGAGCAATCCGTGGGATGAGCAGTTCTTC. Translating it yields CASSHYLSNPWDEQFF.

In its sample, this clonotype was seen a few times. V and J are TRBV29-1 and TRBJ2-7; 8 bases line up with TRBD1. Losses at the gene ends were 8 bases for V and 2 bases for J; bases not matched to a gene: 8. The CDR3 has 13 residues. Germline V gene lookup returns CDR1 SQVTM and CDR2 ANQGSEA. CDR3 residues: CSFRTGTAYEQYF. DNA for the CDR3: TGCAGCTTCCGGACAGGGACCGCCTACGAGCAGTACTTC.